This section outlines one T cell receptor (beta chain) sequence together with its context. These data are taken from a study of cytomegalovirus exposure and HLA in healthy donors. The PCR contained 60 Vbeta and 13 Jbeta primers. The protocol was immunoSEQ multiplex PCR, while the TCRdb copy is restricted to in-frame clones and leaves out a portion. Recorded for this sample: fewer than 85,000 clones. V lost 4 bases and J 3 bases, leaving 7 bases between the germline ends. CDR1 and CDR2 from the germline V gene are MDHEN and SYDVKM. The CDR3 has 13 amino acids. The sequence came from a woman in her thirties or forties in good health and CMV-seropositive. The sequenced material came from PBMCs. The gene calls are TRBV28 and TRBJ2-1; no definite D call. The CDR3 nucleotides are TGTGCCAGCAGTTCGCCTAGCTACAATGAGCAGTTCTTC. It yields the protein CASSSPSYNEQFF.